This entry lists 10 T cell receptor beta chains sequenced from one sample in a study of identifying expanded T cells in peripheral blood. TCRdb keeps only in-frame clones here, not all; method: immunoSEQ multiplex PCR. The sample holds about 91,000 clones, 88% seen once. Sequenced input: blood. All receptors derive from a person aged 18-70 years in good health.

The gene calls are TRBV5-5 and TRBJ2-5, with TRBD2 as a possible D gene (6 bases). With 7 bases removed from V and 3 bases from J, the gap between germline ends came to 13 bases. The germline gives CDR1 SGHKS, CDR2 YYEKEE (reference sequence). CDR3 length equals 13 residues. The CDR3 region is CASGRGVEETQYF. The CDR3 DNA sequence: TGTGCCAGCGGCCGCGGGGTCGAAGAGACCCAGTACTTC. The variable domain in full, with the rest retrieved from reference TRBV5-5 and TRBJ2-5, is DAGVTQSPTHLIKTRGQQVTLRCSPISGHKSVSWYQQVLGQGPQFIFQYYEKEERGRGNFPDRFSARQFPNYSSELNVNALLLGDSALYLCASGRGVEETQYFGPGTRLLVL.

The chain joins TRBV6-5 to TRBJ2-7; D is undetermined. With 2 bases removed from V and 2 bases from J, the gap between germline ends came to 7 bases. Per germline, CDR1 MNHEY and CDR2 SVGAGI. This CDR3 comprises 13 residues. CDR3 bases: TGTGCCAGCAGTTACGTGTCACCCTACGAGCAGTACTTC. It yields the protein CASSYVSPYEQYF.

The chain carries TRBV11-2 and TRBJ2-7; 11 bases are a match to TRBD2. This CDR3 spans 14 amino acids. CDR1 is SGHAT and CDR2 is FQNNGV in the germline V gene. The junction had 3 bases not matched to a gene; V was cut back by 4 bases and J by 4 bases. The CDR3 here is CASSSIAGGYEQYF. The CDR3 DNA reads TGTGCCAGCAGCTCGATAGCGGGGGGGTACGAGCAGTACTTC.

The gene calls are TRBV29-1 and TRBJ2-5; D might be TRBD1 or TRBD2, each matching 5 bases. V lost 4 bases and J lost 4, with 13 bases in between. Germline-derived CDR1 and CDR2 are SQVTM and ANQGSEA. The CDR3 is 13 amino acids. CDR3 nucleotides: TGCAGCGTTGCAGCGACCGGGGCAGAGACCCAGTACTTC. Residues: CSVAATGAETQYF.

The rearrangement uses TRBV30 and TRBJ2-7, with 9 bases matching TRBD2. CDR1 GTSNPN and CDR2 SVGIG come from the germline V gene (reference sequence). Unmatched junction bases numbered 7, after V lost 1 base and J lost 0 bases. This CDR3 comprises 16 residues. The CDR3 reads CAWSAETSGISYEQYF. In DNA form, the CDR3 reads TGTGCCTGGAGTGCCGAGACTAGCGGCATCTCCTACGAGCAGTACTTC.

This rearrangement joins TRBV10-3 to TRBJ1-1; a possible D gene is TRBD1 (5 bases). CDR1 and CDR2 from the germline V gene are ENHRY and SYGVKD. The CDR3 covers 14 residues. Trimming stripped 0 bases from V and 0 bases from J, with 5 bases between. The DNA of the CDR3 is TGTGCCATCAGTGAGTCGACAGTGAACACTGAAGCTTTCTTT. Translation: CAISESTVNTEAFF.

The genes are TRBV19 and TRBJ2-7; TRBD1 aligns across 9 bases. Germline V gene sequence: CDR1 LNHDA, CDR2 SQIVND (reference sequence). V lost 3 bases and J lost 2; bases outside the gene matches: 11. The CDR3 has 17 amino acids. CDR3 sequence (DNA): TGTGCCAGTAGTATTCAAGCTCCGGGACAGGGAGCCTACGAGCAGTACTTC. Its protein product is CASSIQAPGQGAYEQYF.

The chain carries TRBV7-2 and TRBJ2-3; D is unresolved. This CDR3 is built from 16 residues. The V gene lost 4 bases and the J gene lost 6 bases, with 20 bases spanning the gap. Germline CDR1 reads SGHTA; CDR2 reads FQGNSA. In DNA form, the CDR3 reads TGTGCCAGCAGCTCCATTGTGGGCTCGCTGACTGATACGCAGTATTTT. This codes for CASSSIVGSLTDTQYF.

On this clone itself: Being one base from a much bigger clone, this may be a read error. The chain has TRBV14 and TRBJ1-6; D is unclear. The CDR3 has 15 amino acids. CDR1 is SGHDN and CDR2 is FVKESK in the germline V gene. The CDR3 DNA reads TGTGCCAGCAGCCAAGAGACTCTTTCTAATTCACCCCTCTACTTT. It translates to CASSQETLSNSPLYF.

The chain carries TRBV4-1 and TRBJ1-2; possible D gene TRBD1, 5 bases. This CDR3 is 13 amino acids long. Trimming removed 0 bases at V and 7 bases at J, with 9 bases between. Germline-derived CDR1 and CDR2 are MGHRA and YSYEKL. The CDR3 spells CASSQDLDSGYTF. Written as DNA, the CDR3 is TGCGCCAGCAGCCAAGATCTCGACAGTGGCTACACCTTC.